The 4 T cell receptor beta chains reported below all come from one sample, sequenced in a study of blood T cells in healthy people across ages (dated by TCRdb to 2015 to 2017). Receptor libraries were prepared by 5' RACE. Sequencing used an Illumina HiSeq 2500. A second PCR of roughly 7 to 12 cycles was run with a J-beta primer mix and a sample-barcoded 5' primer. TCRdb's own reprocessing of the public reads used fastp at Q25 and MiXCR and kept productive beta chains. Here each entry gathers all rows of one CDR3 protein and keeps the most common genes and DNA. This sample has about 1,500,000 distinct CDR3 sequences in its table, and about 28% of those were observed once. About 8% of the sample lies in the top ten. Sequenced sample: blood. These receptors all come from a woman in her twenties or thirties in good health.

This clonotype was picked up a small number of times. The rearrangement uses TRBV5-5 and TRBJ2-7, with 8 nucleotides matching TRBD1. The V segment lost 0 bases and the J segment 4 bases; nucleotides outside the gene matches: 3. The CDR3 has 14 residues. CDR1 SGHKS and CDR2 YYEKEE come from the germline V gene (reference sequence). This CDR3 is CASSLGDRIYEQYF. The CDR3, as DNA: TGTGCCAGCAGCTTGGGGGACAGGATTTACGAGCAGTACTTC.

The chain links TRBV27 to TRBJ2-1; a weak D match, TRBD1 (6 bases). The CDR3 runs 12 residues. Trimming shortened V by 5 bases and J by 8 bases, and 10 bases separated the two germline ends. Germline CDR1 reads MNHEY; CDR2 reads SMNVEV (reference sequence). CDR3 sequence reads: CASSITGHEQFF. DNA for the CDR3: TGTGCCAGCAGTATAACAGGGCATGAGCAGTTCTTC.

The gene calls are TRBV29-1 and TRBJ2-5; 7 bases are a match to TRBD1. The germline V gene encodes CDR1 SQVTM and CDR2 ANQGSEA. The CDR3 extends over 15 amino acids. Trimming cost V 6 bases and J 7 bases; bases outside gene matches: 17. CDR3 sequence reads: CSVEKGTEHRGTQYF. The CDR3 DNA reads TGCAGCGTAGAAAAAGGGACAGAGCACAGGGGGACCCAGTACTTC.

This clonotype was counted a few times. The V and J genes are TRBV5-1 and TRBJ2-3, with D hard to call. Germline V gene data show CDR1 as SGHRS and CDR2 as YFSETQ. The CDR3 totals 15 residues. Trimming left V 2 bases short and J 5 bases short, with 15 bases between. CDR3 nucleotides: TGCGCCAGCAGCTTTAGGTTTAGGACCGAAGATACGCAGTATTTT. Translation gives CASSFRFRTEDTQYF. Based on the CDR3 plus reference TRBV5-1 and TRBJ2-3, the full variable domain is KAGVTQTPRYLIKTRGQQVTLSCSPISGHRSVSWYQQTPGQGLQFLFEYFSETQRNKGNFPGRFSGRQFSNSRSEMNVSTLELGDSALYLCASSFRFRTEDTQYFGPGTRLTVL.